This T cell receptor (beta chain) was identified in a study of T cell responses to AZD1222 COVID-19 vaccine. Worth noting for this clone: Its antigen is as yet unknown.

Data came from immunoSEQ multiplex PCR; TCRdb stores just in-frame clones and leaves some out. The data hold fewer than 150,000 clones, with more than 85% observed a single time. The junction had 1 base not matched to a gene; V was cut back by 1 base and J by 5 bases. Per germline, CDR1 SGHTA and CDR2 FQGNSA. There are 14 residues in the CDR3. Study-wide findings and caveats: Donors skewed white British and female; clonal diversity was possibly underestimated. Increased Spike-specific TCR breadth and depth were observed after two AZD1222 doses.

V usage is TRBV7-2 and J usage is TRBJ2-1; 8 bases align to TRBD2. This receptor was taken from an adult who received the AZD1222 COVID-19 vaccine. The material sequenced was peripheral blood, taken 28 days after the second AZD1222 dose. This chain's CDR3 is CASSLELADNEQFF. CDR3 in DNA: TGTGCCAGCAGCTTAGAACTAGCGGACAATGAGCAGTTCTTC.